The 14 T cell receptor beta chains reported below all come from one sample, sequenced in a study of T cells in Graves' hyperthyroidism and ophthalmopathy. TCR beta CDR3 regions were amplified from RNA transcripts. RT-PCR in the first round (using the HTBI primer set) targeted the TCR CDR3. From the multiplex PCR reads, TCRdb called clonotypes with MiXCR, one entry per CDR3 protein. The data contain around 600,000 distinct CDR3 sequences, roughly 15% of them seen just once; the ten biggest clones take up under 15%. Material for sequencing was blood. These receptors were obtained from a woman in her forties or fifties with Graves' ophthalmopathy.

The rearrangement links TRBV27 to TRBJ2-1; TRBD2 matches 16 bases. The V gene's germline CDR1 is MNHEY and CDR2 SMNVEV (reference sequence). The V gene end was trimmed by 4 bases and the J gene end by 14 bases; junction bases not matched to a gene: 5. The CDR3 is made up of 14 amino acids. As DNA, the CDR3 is TGTGCCAGCAGTTCACCGGGACTAGCGGGAGGGAAGTTCTTC. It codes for CASSSPGLAGGKFF.

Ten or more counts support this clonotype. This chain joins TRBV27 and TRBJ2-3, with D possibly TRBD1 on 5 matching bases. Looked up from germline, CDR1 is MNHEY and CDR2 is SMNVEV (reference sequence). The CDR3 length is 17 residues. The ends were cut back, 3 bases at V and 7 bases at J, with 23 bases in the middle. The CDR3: CASSFETTGSGSNTQYF. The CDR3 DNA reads TGTGCCAGCAGTTTCGAAACCACAGGCTCCGGATCCAATACGCAGTATTTT.

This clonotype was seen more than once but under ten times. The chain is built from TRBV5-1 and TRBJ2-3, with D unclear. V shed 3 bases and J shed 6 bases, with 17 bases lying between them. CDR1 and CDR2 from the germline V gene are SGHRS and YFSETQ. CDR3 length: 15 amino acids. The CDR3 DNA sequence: TGCGCCAGCAGCTCCTGGTCAACACCAACGGATACGCAGTATTTT. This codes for CASSSWSTPTDTQYF.

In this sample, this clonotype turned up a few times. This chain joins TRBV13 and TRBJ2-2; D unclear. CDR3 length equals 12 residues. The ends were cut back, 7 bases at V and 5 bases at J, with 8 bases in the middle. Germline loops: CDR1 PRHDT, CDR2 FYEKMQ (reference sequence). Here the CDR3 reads CASTRRTGELFF. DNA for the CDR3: TGTGCCAGCACGAGGAGAACCGGGGAGCTGTTTTTT.

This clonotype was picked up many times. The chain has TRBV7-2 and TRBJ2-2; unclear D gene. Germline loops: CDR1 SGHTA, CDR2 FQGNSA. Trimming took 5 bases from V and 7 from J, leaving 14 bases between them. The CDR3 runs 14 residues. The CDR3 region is CASSPSRGVGELFF. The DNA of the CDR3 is TGTGCCAGCAGCCCCTCGCGAGGTGTCGGGGAGCTGTTTTTT.

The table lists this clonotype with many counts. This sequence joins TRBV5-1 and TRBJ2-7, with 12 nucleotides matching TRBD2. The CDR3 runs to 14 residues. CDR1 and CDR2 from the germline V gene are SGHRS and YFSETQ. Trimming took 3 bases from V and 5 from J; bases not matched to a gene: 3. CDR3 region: CASSSTSGSHEQYF. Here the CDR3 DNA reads TGCGCCAGCAGCTCGACTAGCGGGAGCCACGAGCAGTACTTC.

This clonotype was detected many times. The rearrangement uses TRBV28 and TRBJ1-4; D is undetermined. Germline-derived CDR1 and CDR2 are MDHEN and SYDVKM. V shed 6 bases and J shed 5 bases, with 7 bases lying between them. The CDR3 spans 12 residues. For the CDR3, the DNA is TGTGCCAGCAGCTTAGTGAATGAAAAACTGTTTTTT. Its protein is CASSLVNEKLFF.

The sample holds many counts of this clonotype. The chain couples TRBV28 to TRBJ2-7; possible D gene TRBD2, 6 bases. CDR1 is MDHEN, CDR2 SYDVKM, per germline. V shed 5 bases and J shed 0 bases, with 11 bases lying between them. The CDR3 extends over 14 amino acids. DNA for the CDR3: TGTGCCAGCAGTCCGGCGGGAATCTCCTACGAGCAGTACTTC. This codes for CASSPAGISYEQYF.

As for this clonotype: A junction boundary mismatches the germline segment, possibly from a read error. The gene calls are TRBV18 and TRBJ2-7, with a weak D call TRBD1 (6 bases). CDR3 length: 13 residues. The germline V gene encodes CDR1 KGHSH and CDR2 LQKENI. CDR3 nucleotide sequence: TGTGCCAGCTCACAGGACAGCTCCTACGGGCAGTACTTC. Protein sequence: CASSQDSSYGQYF.

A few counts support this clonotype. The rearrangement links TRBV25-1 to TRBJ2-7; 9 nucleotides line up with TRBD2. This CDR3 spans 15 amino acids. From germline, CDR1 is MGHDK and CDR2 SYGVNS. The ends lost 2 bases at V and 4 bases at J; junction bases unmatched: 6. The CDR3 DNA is TGTGCCAGCAGTGAAGCTCTAGCGGGGCAGTACGAGCAGTACTTC. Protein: CASSEALAGQYEQYF.

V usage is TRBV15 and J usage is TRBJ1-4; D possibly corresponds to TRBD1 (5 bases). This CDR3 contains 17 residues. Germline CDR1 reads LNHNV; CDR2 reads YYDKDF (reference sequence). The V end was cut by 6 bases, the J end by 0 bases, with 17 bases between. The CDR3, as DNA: TGTGCCACCAGTTCACCGGGACTAGCGGCAACTAATGAAAAACTGTTTTTT. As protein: CATSSPGLAATNEKLFF.

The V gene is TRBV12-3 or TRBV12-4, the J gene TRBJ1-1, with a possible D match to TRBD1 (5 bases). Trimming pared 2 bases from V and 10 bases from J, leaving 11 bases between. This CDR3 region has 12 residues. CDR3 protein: CASSLSGPLAFF. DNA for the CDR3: TGTGCCAGCAGTTTATCAGGGCCTCTAGCTTTCTTT.

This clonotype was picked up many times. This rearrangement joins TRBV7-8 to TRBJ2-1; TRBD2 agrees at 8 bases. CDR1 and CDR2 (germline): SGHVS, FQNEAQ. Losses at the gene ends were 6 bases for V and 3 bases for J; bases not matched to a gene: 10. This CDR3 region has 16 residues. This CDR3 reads CASRVDGGRIYNEQFF. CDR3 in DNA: TGTGCCAGCAGGGTAGACGGCGGGAGGATCTACAATGAGCAGTTCTTC.

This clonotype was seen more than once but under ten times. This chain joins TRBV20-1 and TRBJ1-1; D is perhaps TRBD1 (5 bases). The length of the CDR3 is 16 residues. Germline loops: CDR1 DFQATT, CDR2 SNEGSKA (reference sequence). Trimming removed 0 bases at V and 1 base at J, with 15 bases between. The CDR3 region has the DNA TGCAGTGCTAGAGATCGATTTAGAGGGGAGAACACTGAAGCTTTCTTT. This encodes CSARDRFRGENTEAFF.